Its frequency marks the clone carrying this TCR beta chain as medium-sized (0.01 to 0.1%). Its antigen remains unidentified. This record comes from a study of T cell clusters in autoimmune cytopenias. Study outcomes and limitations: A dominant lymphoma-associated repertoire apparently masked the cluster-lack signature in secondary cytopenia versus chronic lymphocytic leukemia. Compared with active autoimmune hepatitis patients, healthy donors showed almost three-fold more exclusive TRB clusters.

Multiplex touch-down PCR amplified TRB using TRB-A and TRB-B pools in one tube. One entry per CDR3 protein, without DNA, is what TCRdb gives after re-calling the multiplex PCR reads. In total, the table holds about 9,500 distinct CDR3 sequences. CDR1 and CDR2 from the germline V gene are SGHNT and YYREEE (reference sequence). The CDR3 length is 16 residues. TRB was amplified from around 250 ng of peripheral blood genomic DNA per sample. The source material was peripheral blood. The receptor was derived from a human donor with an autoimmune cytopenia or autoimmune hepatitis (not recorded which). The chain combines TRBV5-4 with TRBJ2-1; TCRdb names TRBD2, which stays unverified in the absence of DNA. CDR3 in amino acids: CASSSKWTSAQNEQFF.